This T cell receptor beta chain was recorded in a study of PD-1 blockade in classical Hodgkin lymphoma. This CDR3 contains 13 residues. Per the germline V gene, CDR1 is ENHRY and CDR2 is SYGVKD. Trimming took 6 bases from V and 2 from J; bases not matched to a gene: 1. Indicated time point: cycle 4 day 1 (C4D1), after around six weeks of nivolumab. Patients all relapsed after autologous stem cell transplantation, and there was variation in brentuximab vedotin exposure. Purification of CD4+ T cells from thawed PBMCs was performed via magnetic negative selection. The method was immunoSEQ multiplex PCR; TCRdb's version includes in-frame clones alone and lacks a portion of them. This table has some 30,000 clones, roughly 90% appearing once.

The sequences come from CD4+ T cells from blood, collected before the fourth cycle of nivolumab. V gene TRBV10-3 combines with J gene TRBJ2-7, with 10 bases lining up with TRBD2. This TCR was sampled from a human donor with classical Hodgkin lymphoma. The CDR3 DNA reads as TGTGCCATCAGAGGGACTAGCGCCTACGAGCAGTACTTC. This translates into CAIRGTSAYEQYF.